The 21 T cell receptor beta chains below all came from one sample that was sequenced in a study of shared clonotypes between healthy human individuals. Data came from immunoSEQ multiplex PCR; TCRdb stores just in-frame clones and leaves some out. The profile shows about 590,000 clones, around 95% of them singletons. The naive CD8 subset, CD45RO-negative cells positively selected for CCR7, excluded terminally differentiated effector memory CD45RA+ cells. Material for sequencing was naive CD8+ T cells sorted from blood. The receptor source for this set is a woman in her twenties or thirties in good health.

Note on this clone: The identical CDR3 is also encoded by other nucleotide sequences in the sample. The rearrangement links TRBV13 to TRBJ2-7; 10 positions agree with TRBD2. The germline CDR1 and CDR2 sequences are PRHDT and FYEKMQ (reference sequence). V trimming: 3 bases; J trimming: 1 base; junction bases outside the gene matches: 3. CDR3 length: 15 residues. Here the CDR3 DNA reads TGTGCCAGCAGCTTCCGGACTAGCGGATCCTACGAGCAGTACTTC. Encoded protein: CASSFRTSGSYEQYF.

This rearrangement joins TRBV11-2 to TRBJ2-1; no firm D call. The CDR3 has 15 amino acids. Germline assignment: CDR1 SGHAT and CDR2 FQNNGV. V lost 6 bases and J lost 0, with 12 bases in between. CDR3 amino acids: CASSVAFSSYNEQFF. CDR3 nucleotide sequence: TGTGCCAGCAGTGTAGCTTTCAGCTCCTACAATGAGCAGTTCTTC.

The count of this clone is one. V gene TRBV2 combines with J gene TRBJ2-1; 9 nucleotides line up with TRBD2. Per the germline V gene, CDR1 is SNHLY and CDR2 is FYNNEI. CDR3 size: 16 residues. V was pared by 1 base and J by 3 bases, with 4 bases of the junction left unmatched. CDR3 residues: CASSEGLAVIYNEQFF. The DNA for the CDR3 is TGTGCCAGCAGTGAAGGACTAGCGGTCATCTACAATGAGCAGTTCTTC.

V and J are TRBV27 and TRBJ2-7; D is tentatively TRBD1 or TRBD2 (5 bases each). CDR1 and CDR2 from the germline V gene are MNHEY and SMNVEV (reference sequence). V was clipped by 4 bases and J by 3 bases, with 22 bases between them. The CDR3 is made up of 17 amino acids. The CDR3 nucleotides are TGTGCCAGCAGTTCATATAACAGACCGGGACCCCACTACGAGCAGTACTTC. Protein sequence: CASSSYNRPGPHYEQYF.

This clone is a singleton in its sample. This chain connects TRBV5-1 to TRBJ2-7, with D perhaps given as TRBD1 or TRBD2 (6 bases each). Looked up from germline, CDR1 is SGHRS and CDR2 is YFSETQ. This CDR3 region has 13 residues. Trimming took 4 bases from V and 2 from J, leaving 10 bases between them. The CDR3 bases are TGCGCCAGCAGCCAAGGGGGGACCTACGAGCAGTACTTC. Translated: CASSQGGTYEQYF.

The rearrangement joins TRBV7-3 to TRBJ1-1; 11 nucleotides line up with TRBD1. With V trimmed by 5 bases and J by 6 bases, 5 bases remained unmatched. The CDR3 contains 14 residues. CDR1 is SGHTA and CDR2 is FQGTGA in the germline V gene. The CDR3 loop is CASSLGQGVSEAFF. Written as DNA, the CDR3 is TGTGCCAGCAGCCTGGGACAGGGGGTTTCTGAAGCTTTCTTT.

The V and J genes are TRBV27 and TRBJ1-1; weak D call: TRBD1 (5 bases). The V end was cut by 6 bases, the J end by 6 bases, with 11 bases between. This CDR3 has 12 residues. Germline V gene data show CDR1 as MNHEY and CDR2 as SMNVEV (reference sequence). The CDR3 loop is CASSPRGPEAFF. CDR3 DNA: TGTGCCAGCAGCCCTAGGGGCCCTGAAGCTTTCTTT.

The CDR3 here is CAWSVAGVSYEQYF. CDR3 nucleotide sequence: TGTGCCTGGAGTGTAGCGGGAGTTTCCTACGAGCAGTACTTC. The rearrangement uses TRBV30 and TRBJ2-7; 8 positions match TRBD2. Losses at the gene ends were 0 bases for V and 1 base for J; bases not matched to a gene: 2. The CDR3 is made up of 14 amino acids. Germline V gives CDR1 GTSNPN, CDR2 SVGIG (reference sequence).

This sequence joins TRBV2 and TRBJ2-3; 8 bases fit TRBD1. V shed 9 bases and J 5 bases; nucleotides not matched to a gene: 7. The CDR3 has 13 amino acids. Germline loops: CDR1 SNHLY, CDR2 FYNNEI. CDR3 bases: TGTGCCAGGGCTTACGGACAGGGAGATACGCAGTATTTT. This sequence encodes CARAYGQGDTQYF. Combining the CDR3 with reference TRBV2 and TRBJ2-3 gives the whole variable domain EPEVTQTPSHQVTQMGQEVILRCVPISNHLYFYWYRQILGQKVEFLVSFYNNEISEKSEIFDDQFSVERPDGSNFTLKIRSTKLEDSAMYFCARAYGQGDTQYFGPGTRLTVL.

The chain is built from TRBV6-5 and TRBJ2-1, with 11 positions matching TRBD2. J was trimmed by 10 bases and V by 5 bases; bases with no gene match: 10. The CDR3 covers 15 residues. Germline loops: CDR1 MNHEY, CDR2 SVGAGI. CDR3: CASSPLSGRAQEQFF. The CDR3 DNA sequence: TGTGCCAGCAGTCCCCTTAGCGGGAGGGCCCAAGAGCAGTTCTTC.

The genes are TRBV27 and TRBJ2-1, with D perhaps assigned TRBD1 or TRBD2 (6 bases each). The CDR3 length is 14 residues. Germline loops: CDR1 MNHEY, CDR2 SMNVEV (reference sequence). With 3 bases removed from V and 4 bases from J, the gap between germline ends came to 10 bases. CDR3 in DNA: TGTGCCAGCAGTTTGGGGGGCCTTTACAATGAGCAGTTCTTC. Translation: CASSLGGLYNEQFF.

The chain combines TRBV9 with TRBJ2-2; possibly TRBD2 for D (6 bases). Trimming stripped 1 base from V and 5 bases from J, with 18 bases between. This CDR3 is built from 17 residues. CDR1 SGDLS and CDR2 YYNGEE come from the germline V gene. The CDR3 DNA reads as TGTGCCAGCAGCGTAAGTTCGCGGAGGGCCGGGACCGGGGAGCTGTTTTTT. Translation gives CASSVSSRRAGTGELFF.

The chain carries TRBV27 and TRBJ2-3, with D hard to call. The CDR3 sequence is 14 residues long. The germline V gene has CDR1 MNHEY and CDR2 SMNVEV (reference sequence). With 3 bases removed from V and 2 bases from J, the gap between germline ends came to 9 bases. The CDR3 sequence is CASSFVGSTDTQYF. The CDR3 DNA sequence: TGTGCCAGCAGTTTTGTAGGATCCACAGATACGCAGTATTTT.

V gene TRBV27 combines with J gene TRBJ1-2; no definite D call. This CDR3 is 13 amino acids long. Between the trimmed V and J ends, which lost 8 bases and 0 bases, there was a span of 10 bases. In germline, CDR1 is MNHEY, CDR2 SMNVEV (reference sequence). CDR3 coding DNA: TGTGCCAGCGGTGTCGGCCCTAACTATGGCTACACCTTC. It codes for CASGVGPNYGYTF.

The rearrangement joins TRBV27 to TRBJ1-5; D perhaps matches TRBD1 (5 bases). Per the germline V gene, CDR1 is MNHEY and CDR2 is SMNVEV (reference sequence). The CDR3 is 14 amino acids. Trimming removed 5 bases at V and 4 bases at J, with 12 bases between. The CDR3 spells CASSGWGNNQPQHF. The CDR3 DNA is TGTGCCAGCAGTGGTTGGGGGAATAATCAGCCCCAGCATTTT.

The genes are TRBV18 and TRBJ2-7; D assignment may be TRBD1 or TRBD2 (5 bases each). Germline V CDR1 and CDR2: KGHSH, LQKENI. Between the trimmed V and J ends, which lost 1 base and 0 bases, there was a span of 10 bases. CDR3 length: 15 residues. Written as DNA, the CDR3 is TGTGCCAGCTCACCACGGTGGGGGAGCTCCTACGAGCAGTACTTC. This encodes CASSPRWGSSYEQYF.

The V and J genes are TRBV5-1 and TRBJ1-1; 9 bases line up with TRBD1. Trimming removed 5 bases from V and 5 bases from J; junction bases left unmatched: 13. The CDR3 spans 16 residues. CDR1 and CDR2 (germline): SGHRS, YFSETQ. CDR3 sequence: CASSFLRQGEETEAFF. CDR3 nucleotide sequence: TGCGCCAGCAGTTTCCTACGACAGGGGGAGGAAACTGAAGCTTTCTTT.

V usage is TRBV27 and J usage is TRBJ2-7; perhaps TRBD1 as D (5 bases). CDR1 is MNHEY and CDR2 is SMNVEV in the germline V gene (reference sequence). There are 18 residues in the CDR3. The V gene lost 0 bases and the J gene lost 0 bases, with 18 bases spanning the gap. The CDR3 sequence: CASSLSWRGAGHSYEQYF. Here the CDR3 DNA reads TGTGCCAGCAGTTTATCTTGGAGAGGAGCAGGGCACTCCTACGAGCAGTACTTC.

This clone was seen just once. V gene TRBV7-8 combines with J gene TRBJ2-7; 13 bases are a match to TRBD2. The V segment lost 5 bases and the J segment 4 bases; nucleotides outside the gene matches: 5. This CDR3 contains 15 residues. Germline V lookup: CDR1 SGHVS, CDR2 FQNEAQ. DNA of the CDR3: TGTGCCAGCAGCCCAGGACTAGCGGGAGATTACGAGCAGTACTTC. Amino acids: CASSPGLAGDYEQYF.

The rearrangement uses TRBV5-4 and TRBJ2-7, with TRBD2 as a possible D gene (6 bases). Trimming removed 7 bases at V and 0 bases at J, with 17 bases between. This CDR3 has 15 amino acids. The V gene's germline CDR1 is SGHNT and CDR2 YYREEE (reference sequence). CDR3 nucleotide sequence: TGTGCCAGCGGCCAGGGTTGGGGAGGCTCCTACGAGCAGTACTTC. Protein sequence: CASGQGWGGSYEQYF.

J is TRBJ1-6 and V is TRBV6-5; D unresolved. Germline V CDR1 and CDR2: MNHEY, SVGAGI. Trimming removed 2 bases at V and 6 bases at J, with 8 bases between. The CDR3 length is 14 residues. This CDR3 reads CASSYEGSNSPLHF. The CDR3 DNA is TGTGCCAGCAGTTACGAAGGGTCTAATTCACCCCTCCACTTT.